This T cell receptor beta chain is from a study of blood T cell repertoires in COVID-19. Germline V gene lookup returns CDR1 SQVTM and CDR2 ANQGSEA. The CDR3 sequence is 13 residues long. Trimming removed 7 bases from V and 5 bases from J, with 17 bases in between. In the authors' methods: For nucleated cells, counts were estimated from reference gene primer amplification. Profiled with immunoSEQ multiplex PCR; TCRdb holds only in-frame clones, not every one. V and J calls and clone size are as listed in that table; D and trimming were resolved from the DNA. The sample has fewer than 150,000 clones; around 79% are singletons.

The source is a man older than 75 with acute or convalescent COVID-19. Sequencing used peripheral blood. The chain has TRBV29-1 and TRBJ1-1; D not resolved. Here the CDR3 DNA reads TGCAGCGGCCGGCGGTCCGGGGTGACTGAAGCTTTCTTT. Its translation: CSGRRSGVTEAFF.